This TCR beta chain was retrieved from a study of cytomegalovirus exposure and HLA in healthy donors. The protocol was immunoSEQ multiplex PCR, while the TCRdb copy is restricted to in-frame clones and leaves out a portion. Found here are about 140,000 clones, about 87% of them singletons; the top ten hold roughly 4.3%. In germline, CDR1 is MRHNA, CDR2 SNTAGT. V was shortened by 0 bases and J by 1 base, with 5 bases between the two germline ends. The CDR3 is 14 amino acids. Sequencing was carried out using PBMCs. This sequence was found in a man between 18 and 29 years old in good health and CMV-seropositive. V usage is TRBV6-4 and J usage is TRBJ2-3, with a possible D match to TRBD2 (5 bases). Here the CDR3 reads CASSDSGGTDTQYF. In DNA, the CDR3 is TGTGCCAGCAGTGACTCCGGGGGCACAGATACGCAGTATTTT.